This T cell receptor beta chain was documented in a study of blood T cell repertoires in COVID-19. Study details: Collection of acute and convalescent COVID-19 samples took place in the United States, Italy and Spain. PBMCs, B-cell-depleted T cells, or T cells provided the cDNA or gDNA that made up the material.

One Seattle source followed patients from active infection through their disease course. This clone has just a few counts. Trimming at V came to 4 bases and at J to 3 bases, leaving 10 bases not matched to a gene. Germline CDR1 is SGHKS and CDR2 is YYEKEE (reference sequence). The CDR3 spans 15 residues. Under the authors' procedure: Cell counts per sample came from amplifying reference gene primers. The protocol was immunoSEQ multiplex PCR, while the TCRdb copy is restricted to in-frame clones and leaves out a portion. Clone size and V and J calls were adopted from that table, with D and trimming inferred from the DNA. Of about 500,000 clones in the sample, about 88% were seen once.

The TCR originated in a woman between 50 and 59 years old with COVID-19, enrolled during active disease. The chain joins TRBV5-5 to TRBJ2-7, with 7 bases identical to TRBD1. Material: peripheral blood. CDR3: CASSVSQGISYEQYF. The CDR3 DNA follows: TGTGCCAGCAGCGTATCACAGGGGATTAGCTACGAGCAGTACTTC.